The rows below give T cell receptor beta chains drawn from one sample of a study of post-analysis software for immune sequencing data. TCRdb passed the PCR reads through MiXCR, listing each CDR3 protein once. The data hold hundreds of thousands of distinct CDR3 sequences, with roughly three fifths observed a single time. The sequencing input was blood. These receptors came from a girl aged 2 to 9 with multiple sclerosis. Both conserved end residues are part of each CDR3. D genes are given only for firm matches. Some rows mark clone size as missing; the rest say once, few, many or name a class of expanded clone.

d_call | j_call | clone_size | v_call | cdr3_length | cdr3_nt | cdr3_aa
- | TRBJ2-7 | few | TRBV27 | 14 | TGTGCCAGCAGTTTAACAGGAGACTCCTACGAGCAGTACTTC | CASSLTGDSYEQYF
TRBD2 | TRBJ2-3 | once | TRBV5-1 | 15 | TGCGCCAGCAGCGTAGGAGCGGGAGGAGGAGATACGCAGTATTTT | CASSVGAGGGDTQYF
TRBD2 | TRBJ2-7 | once | TRBV7-9 | 16 | TGTGCCAGCAGCCCTCTTAGCGGGAGGGAAGCCTACGAGCAGTACTTC | CASSPLSGREAYEQYF
- | TRBJ2-7 | - | TRBV6-5 | 14 | TGTGCCAGCAGTTACTCAGGTCCTTCCTACGAGCAGTACTTC | CASSYSGPSYEQYF
- | TRBJ1-2 | - | TRBV14 | 13 | TGTGCCAGCAGCCAAAACACTAACTATGGCTACACCTTC | CASSQNTNYGYTF
- | TRBJ2-2 | - | TRBV20-1 | 12 | TGCTCGTCCGGGAAGGACACCGGGGAGCTGTTTTTT | CSSGKDTGELFF
- | TRBJ2-7 | - | TRBV6-2/TRBV6-3 | 13 | TGTGCCAGCAGTTACGGGATTTCCTACGAGCAGTACTTC | CASSYGISYEQYF
TRBD2 | TRBJ2-1 | - | TRBV5-1 | 17 | TGCGCCAGCAGCTTGCGTGGTAGCGGGGTGCTGGGGAATGAGCAGTTCTTC | CASSLRGSGVLGNEQFF
TRBD2 | TRBJ2-3 | few | TRBV7-9 | 16 | TGTGCCAGCAGCTTAGGACTAGCGGGAGCCACAGATACGCAGTATTTT | CASSLGLAGATDTQYF
TRBD2 | TRBJ2-5 | once | TRBV20-1 | 14 | TGCAGTGCCAAGGAGGCTAGCGGTGGGGAGACCCAGTACTTC | CSAKEASGGETQYF
- | TRBJ2-6 | - | TRBV5-1 | 18 | TGCGCCAGCAGGGCGTCCCAACGGGGAGCCTCTGGGGCCAACGTCCTGACTTTC | CASRASQRGASGANVLTF
TRBD1 | TRBJ2-1 | - | TRBV12-3/TRBV12-4 | 15 | TGTGCCAGCAGTCTGGTCAGGGGGCTTATCAATGAGCAGTTCTTC | CASSLVRGLINEQFF
- | TRBJ1-2 | once | TRBV29-1 | 13 | TGCAGCGCCGAGGGGGGGGCTAACTATGGCTACACCTTC | CSAEGGANYGYTF
TRBD2 | TRBJ2-1 | - | TRBV5-4 | 15 | TGTGCCAGCAGCTTATCCCTAGCGGGGGTGAATGAGCAGTTCTTC | CASSLSLAGVNEQFF
- | TRBJ2-5 | once | TRBV5-1 | 13 | TGCGCCAGCAGCCCCTCGGGGGACGAGACCCAGTACTTC | CASSPSGDETQYF
TRBD1 | TRBJ1-1 | few | TRBV10-3 | 12 | TGTGCCATGGGACAGGGCGGCCCTGAAGCTTTCTTT | CAMGQGGPEAFF
- | TRBJ2-3 | few | TRBV6-1 | 12 | TGTGCCAGCACCCACTTCACAGATACGCAGTATTTT | CASTHFTDTQYF
TRBD1 | TRBJ2-5 | - | TRBV4-3 | 17 | TGCGCCAGCAGCCAAGCTGGGACAGGGGGATTCCAAGAGACCCAGTACTTC | CASSQAGTGGFQETQYF
- | TRBJ2-1 | once | TRBV12-5 | 22 | TGTGCTAGTGGTCCTTACACCTATCAGGGGGCAGCTAGCGGGCCGTTTATGAATGAGCAGTTCTTC | CASGPYTYQGAASGPFMNEQFF
TRBD2 | TRBJ2-7 | - | TRBV10-2 | 17 | TGCGCCAGCAGTGAGGGCGCACTAGCGGGGGGGATCTACGAGCAGTACTTC | CASSEGALAGGIYEQYF
- | TRBJ2-5 | - | TRBV5-1 | 16 | TGCGCCAGCAGCTTTGCAGGGGTAGGAGGGCAAGAGACCCAGTACTTC | CASSFAGVGGQETQYF
TRBD2 | TRBJ2-3 | - | TRBV20-1 | 17 | TGCAGTGCTAGAGTTCGGAGCGGGAGCCCTAGCACAGATGCGCAGTATTTT | CSARVRSGSPSTDAQYF
- | TRBJ2-5 | once | TRBV10-1 | 13 | TGCGCCAGCAGTGCAACGTTCCAAGAGACCCAGTACTTC | CASSATFQETQYF